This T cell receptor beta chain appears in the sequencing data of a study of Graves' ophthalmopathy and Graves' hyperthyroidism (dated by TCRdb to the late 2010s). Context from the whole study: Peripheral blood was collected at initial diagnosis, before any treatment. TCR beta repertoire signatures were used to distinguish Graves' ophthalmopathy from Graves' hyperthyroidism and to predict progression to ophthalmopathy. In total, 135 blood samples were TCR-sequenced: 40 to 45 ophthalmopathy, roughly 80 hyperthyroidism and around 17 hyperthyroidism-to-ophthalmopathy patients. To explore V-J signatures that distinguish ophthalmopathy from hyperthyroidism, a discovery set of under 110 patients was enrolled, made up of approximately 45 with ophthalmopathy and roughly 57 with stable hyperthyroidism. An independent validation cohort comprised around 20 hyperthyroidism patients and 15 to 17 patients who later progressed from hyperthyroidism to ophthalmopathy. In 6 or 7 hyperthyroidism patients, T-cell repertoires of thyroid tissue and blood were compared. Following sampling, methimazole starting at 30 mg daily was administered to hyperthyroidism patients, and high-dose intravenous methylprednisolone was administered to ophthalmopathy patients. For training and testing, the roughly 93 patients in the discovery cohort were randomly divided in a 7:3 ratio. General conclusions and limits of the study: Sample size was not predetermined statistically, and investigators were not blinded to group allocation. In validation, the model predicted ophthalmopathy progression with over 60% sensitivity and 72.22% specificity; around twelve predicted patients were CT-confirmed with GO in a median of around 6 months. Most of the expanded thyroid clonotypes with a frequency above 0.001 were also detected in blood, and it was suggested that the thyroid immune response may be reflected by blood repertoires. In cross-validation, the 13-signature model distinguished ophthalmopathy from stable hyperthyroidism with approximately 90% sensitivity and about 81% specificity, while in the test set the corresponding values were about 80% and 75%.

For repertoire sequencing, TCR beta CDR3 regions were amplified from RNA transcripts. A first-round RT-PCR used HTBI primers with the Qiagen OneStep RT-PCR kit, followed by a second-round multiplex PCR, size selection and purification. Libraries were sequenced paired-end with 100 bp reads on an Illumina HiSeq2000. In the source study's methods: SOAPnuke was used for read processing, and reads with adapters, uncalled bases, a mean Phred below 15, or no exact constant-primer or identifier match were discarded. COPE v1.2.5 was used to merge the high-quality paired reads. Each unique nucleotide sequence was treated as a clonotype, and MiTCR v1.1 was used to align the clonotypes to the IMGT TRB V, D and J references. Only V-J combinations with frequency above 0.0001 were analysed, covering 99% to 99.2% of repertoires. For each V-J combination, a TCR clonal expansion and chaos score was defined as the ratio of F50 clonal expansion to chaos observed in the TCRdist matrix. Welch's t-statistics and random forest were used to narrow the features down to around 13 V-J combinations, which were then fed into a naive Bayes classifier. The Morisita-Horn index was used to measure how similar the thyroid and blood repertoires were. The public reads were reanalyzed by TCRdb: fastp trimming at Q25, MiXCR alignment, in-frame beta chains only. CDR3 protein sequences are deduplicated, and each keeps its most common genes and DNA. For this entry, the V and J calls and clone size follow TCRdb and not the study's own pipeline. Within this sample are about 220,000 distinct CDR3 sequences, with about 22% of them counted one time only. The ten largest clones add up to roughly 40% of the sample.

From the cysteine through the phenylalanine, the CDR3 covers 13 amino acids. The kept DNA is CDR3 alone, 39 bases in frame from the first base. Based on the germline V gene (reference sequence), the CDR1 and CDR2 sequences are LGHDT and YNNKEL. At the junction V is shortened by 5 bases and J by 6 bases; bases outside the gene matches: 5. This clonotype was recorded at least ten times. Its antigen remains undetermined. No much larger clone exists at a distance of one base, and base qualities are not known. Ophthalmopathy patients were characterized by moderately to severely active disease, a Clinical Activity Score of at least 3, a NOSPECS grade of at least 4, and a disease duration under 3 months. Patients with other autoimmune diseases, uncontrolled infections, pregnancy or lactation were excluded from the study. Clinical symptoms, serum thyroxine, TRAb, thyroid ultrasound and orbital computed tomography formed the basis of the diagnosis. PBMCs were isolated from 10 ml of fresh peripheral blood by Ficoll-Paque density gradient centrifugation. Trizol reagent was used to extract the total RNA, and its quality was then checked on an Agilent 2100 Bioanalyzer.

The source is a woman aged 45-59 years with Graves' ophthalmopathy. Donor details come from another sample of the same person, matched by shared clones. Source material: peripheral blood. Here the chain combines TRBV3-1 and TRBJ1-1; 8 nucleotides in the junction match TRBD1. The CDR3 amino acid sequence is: CASSFGQGSEAFF. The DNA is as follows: TGTGCCAGCAGCTTCGGACAGGGCTCTGAAGCTTTCTTT.